The 22 T cell receptor beta chains below were found in one sample sequenced in a study of cytomegalovirus exposure and HLA in healthy donors. The PCR employed 60 Vbeta primers together with 13 Jbeta primers. The protocol was immunoSEQ multiplex PCR, while the TCRdb copy is restricted to in-frame clones and leaves out a portion. This sample's table has fewer than 150,000 clones. The sample comprised PBMCs. These receptor sequences come from a woman aged 55-75 years in good health and CMV-seronegative.

The rearrangement links TRBV5-1 to TRBJ2-1; 9 bases align to TRBD1. The CDR3 consists of 14 residues. The V segment lost 3 bases and the J segment 5 bases; nucleotides outside the gene matches: 3. From germline, CDR1 is SGHRS and CDR2 YFSETQ. As DNA, the CDR3 is TGCGCCAGCAGCTCCGGGACAGGGAACAATGAGCAGTTCTTC. Translated: CASSSGTGNNEQFF.

CDR3 protein: CASSEYRLDTGELFF. CDR3 DNA sequence: TGTGCCAGCAGTGAGTACAGGTTGGACACCGGGGAGCTGTTTTTT. The rearrangement joins TRBV2 to TRBJ2-2, with D possibly being TRBD1 (5 bases). Trimming pared 3 bases from V and 3 bases from J, leaving 11 bases between. CDR3 length: 15 residues. Per germline, CDR1 SNHLY and CDR2 FYNNEI.

Comments on this clone: One end of the junction does not line up with germline, which may come from a read error. The chain carries TRBV27 and TRBJ1-5; TRBD1 matches at 9 bases. This CDR3 has 15 amino acids. The germline V gene has CDR1 MNHEY and CDR2 SMNVEV (reference sequence). The CDR3 sequence is CASSTGQGKYQLQHF. CDR3 bases: TGTGCCAGCAGTACCGGACAGGGGAAGTATCAGCTCCAGCATTTT.

V is TRBV19 and J is TRBJ1-1; the D gene is possibly TRBD1 (5 bases). The CDR3 consists of 14 residues. Trimming cost V 7 bases and J 7 bases, with 19 bases left between them. Germline CDR1 and CDR2: LNHDA and SQIVND (reference sequence). The CDR3 protein is CASKVGEGFVEAFF. The CDR3 DNA follows: TGTGCCAGTAAAGTGGGGGAGGGTTTTGTTGAAGCTTTCTTT.

This chain joins TRBV5-8 and TRBJ2-7; D remains ambiguous. Trimming pared 0 bases from V and 3 bases from J, leaving 10 bases between. The CDR3 covers 14 residues. Germline CDR1 is SGHTS and CDR2 is YDEGEE. For the CDR3, the DNA is TGTGCCAGCAGCTTGGGTTGGGCTAACTACGAGCAGTACTTC. This gives the protein CASSLGWANYEQYF.

In nucleotides, the CDR3 is TGCGCCAGCAGTGAGTCAGCAGGGTCGGACACTGAAGCTTTCTTT. Protein product: CASSESAGSDTEAFF. The genes are TRBV10-1 and TRBJ1-1, with D possibly being TRBD1 (5 bases). V was clipped by 0 bases and J by 3 bases, with 11 bases between them. Looked up from germline, CDR1 is WNHNN and CDR2 is SYGVQD (reference sequence). The CDR3 sequence is 15 residues long.

The chain carries TRBV12-5 and TRBJ2-1; D gene unclear. V was trimmed by 6 bases and J by 8 bases, leaving 11 bases between them. From germline, CDR1 is LGHNT and CDR2 FRNRAP. The CDR3 contains 12 residues. The CDR3 sequence is CASGFRGDEQFF. DNA for the CDR3: TGTGCTAGTGGCTTTCGAGGAGATGAGCAGTTCTTC.

This rearrangement joins TRBV7-9 to TRBJ1-1, with D possibly being TRBD1 (5 bases). The CDR3 spans 12 residues. Trimming removed 1 base at V and 8 bases at J, with 8 bases between. Per the germline V gene, CDR1 is SEHNR and CDR2 is FQNEAQ (reference sequence). This CDR3 reads CASSLGGVEAFF. The DNA for the CDR3 is TGTGCCAGCAGCTTAGGGGGGGTGGAAGCTTTCTTT. Based on the CDR3 plus reference TRBV7-9 and TRBJ1-1, the full variable domain is DTGVSQNPRHKITKRGQNVTFRCDPISEHNRLYWYRQTLGQGPEFLTYFQNEAQLEKSRLLSDRFSAERPKGSFSTLEIQRTEQGDSAMYLCASSLGGVEAFFGQGTRLTVV.

V gene TRBV7-3 combines with J gene TRBJ2-3; tentative D call: TRBD2 (6 bases). The CDR3 consists of 15 residues. The germline CDR1 and CDR2 sequences are SGHTA and FQGTGA. V dropped 0 bases and J dropped 6 bases, with 13 bases sitting between them. CDR3 nucleotides: TGTGCCAGCAGCTTAACGGGGACTCGTGGGGATACGCAGTATTTT. This gives the protein CASSLTGTRGDTQYF.

CDR3 nucleotide sequence: TGTGCCAGCAGCGTAGGACAGGGTAATTCACCCCTCCACTTT. This gives the protein CASSVGQGNSPLHF. This chain links TRBV9 with TRBJ1-6, with TRBD1 matching 7 bases. Germline CDR1 and CDR2: SGDLS and YYNGEE. V shed 0 bases and J 6 bases; nucleotides not matched to a gene: 0. The CDR3 is 14 residues long.

CDR3 sequence (DNA): TGTGCCAGCAGCTTGGTCGGGACAGGGGGCTACGAGCAGTACTTC. Residues: CASSLVGTGGYEQYF. V gene TRBV5-5 combines with J gene TRBJ2-7, with 11 bases identical to TRBD1. The germline V gene encodes CDR1 SGHKS and CDR2 YYEKEE (reference sequence). This CDR3 comprises 15 residues. Losses at the gene ends were 0 bases for V and 3 bases for J; bases not matched to a gene: 2.

The chain links TRBV7-2 to TRBJ2-5; 8 bases fit TRBD1. This CDR3 comprises 14 residues. Germline CDR1 SGHTA, CDR2 FQGNSA. Losses at the gene ends were 6 bases for V and 5 bases for J; bases not matched to a gene: 8. The CDR3 DNA reads TGTGCCAGCAGTGATACAGGGGGATGGGAGACCCAGTACTTC. Translated: CASSDTGGWETQYF.

The rearrangement uses TRBV4-1 and TRBJ1-1, with TRBD1 matching 8 bases. V shed 4 bases and J 1 base; nucleotides not matched to a gene: 2. The V gene's germline CDR1 is MGHRA and CDR2 YSYEKL. This CDR3 has 14 residues. CDR3 protein: CASSPDRANTEAFF. CDR3 coding DNA: TGCGCCAGCAGCCCGGACAGGGCGAACACTGAAGCTTTCTTT.

The chain recombines TRBV6-4 with TRBJ1-2, with TRBD1 identical over 9 bases. The CDR3 loop spans 14 amino acids. V shed 2 bases, J shed 4 bases, and the junction held 2 bases outside the gene matches. Germline V CDR1 and CDR2: MRHNA, SNTAGT. In DNA form, the CDR3 reads TGTGCCAGCAGTGACACGGACAGGGGCTATGGCTACACCTTC. This translates into CASSDTDRGYGYTF.

This chain joins TRBV5-4 and TRBJ2-7; 11 bases are a match to TRBD2. After removal of 4 bases from V and 5 bases from J, the junction contained 11 bases not matched to a gene. This CDR3 comprises 16 residues. Germline loops: CDR1 SGHNT, CDR2 YYREEE (reference sequence). The CDR3 here is CASSPMGVAGGNEQYF. The CDR3 DNA follows: TGTGCCAGCAGCCCCATGGGAGTAGCGGGGGGGAACGAGCAGTACTTC.

V usage is TRBV19 and J usage is TRBJ2-1; D is ambiguous. From germline, CDR1 is LNHDA and CDR2 SQIVND (reference sequence). The length of the CDR3 is 13 residues. V dropped 5 bases and J dropped 0 bases, with 5 bases sitting between them. The CDR3 spells CASSSFSYNEQFF. CDR3 DNA: TGTGCCAGTAGTTCATTCTCCTACAATGAGCAGTTCTTC.

The chain has TRBV7-9 and TRBJ2-2; 7 bases are a match to TRBD1. V lost 3 bases to trimming and J lost 5 bases; unmatched junction nucleotides: 0. The germline CDR1 and CDR2 sequences are SEHNR and FQNEAQ (reference sequence). There are 13 residues in the CDR3. CDR3 sequence: CASSLGQTGELFF. The CDR3 DNA is TGTGCCAGCAGCTTGGGACAGACCGGGGAGCTGTTTTTT.

For the CDR3, the DNA is TGTGCCAGCAGCCCAGGGACAGGGGTGGGATATGGCTACACCTTC. It is translated as CASSPGTGVGYGYTF. The V call is TRBV11-2, the J call TRBJ1-2, with 10 bases matching TRBD1. This CDR3 contains 15 residues. Germline V gives CDR1 SGHAT, CDR2 FQNNGV. After removal of 5 bases from V and 5 bases from J, the junction contained 8 bases not matched to a gene.

This chain joins TRBV15 and TRBJ1-4, with D possibly TRBD1 on 5 matching bases. Germline assignment: CDR1 LNHNV and CDR2 YYDKDF (reference sequence). V was pared by 5 bases and J by 7 bases, with 14 bases between. This CDR3 has 14 residues. The CDR3 nucleotides are TGTGCCACCAGCCGGAATTCCGGGGGTGAAAAACTGTTTTTT. Protein: CATSRNSGGEKLFF.

The chain employs TRBV7-9 and TRBJ1-3; D ambiguous. This CDR3 region has 16 residues. Between the trimmed V and J ends, which lost 5 bases and 0 bases, there was a span of 14 bases. Germline-derived CDR1 and CDR2 are SEHNR and FQNEAQ (reference sequence). CDR3: CASSPEVVSSGNTIYF. The CDR3 DNA sequence: TGTGCCAGCAGCCCCGAAGTAGTAAGCTCTGGAAACACCATATATTTT.

The rearrangement joins TRBV15 to TRBJ2-3, with TRBD2 identical over 10 bases. The V gene's germline CDR1 is LNHNV and CDR2 YYDKDF (reference sequence). V was pared by 3 bases and J by 2 bases, with 8 bases of the junction left unmatched. The CDR3 loop spans 17 amino acids. Here the CDR3 DNA reads TGTGCCACCAGCAGGAAAATAGCGGGGGGCGTCACAGATACGCAGTATTTT. It specifies CATSRKIAGGVTDTQYF.

This chain connects TRBV29-1 to TRBJ1-5, with D maybe TRBD1 (5 bases). Germline assignment: CDR1 SQVTM and CDR2 ANQGSEA. Trimming left V 4 bases short and J 5 bases short, with 12 bases between. The CDR3 consists of 13 residues. The chain's CDR3 is CSVASSGDQPQHF. CDR3 in DNA: TGCAGCGTTGCGTCTTCGGGGGATCAGCCCCAGCATTTT.